This entry lists 4 T cell receptor beta chains sequenced from one sample in a study of OX40 agonist ivuxolimab in advanced cancers. This table comes from immunoSEQ multiplex PCR, and its TCRdb copy is limited to in-frame clones, with some not included. The sample has tens of thousands of clones; about 91% are singletons. The specimen was CD4+ or CD8+ T cells sorted from blood, collected in a trial of the OX40 agonist ivuxolimab. Every receptor here comes from an adult with an advanced solid tumor such as melanoma, head and neck, liver or kidney cancer.

The CDR3 is CASSRGTSGTEPSYNEQFF. In DNA, the CDR3 is TGTGCCAGCAGCAGGGGGACTAGCGGGACGGAGCCCTCCTACAATGAGCAGTTCTTC. The chain is built from TRBV5-4 and TRBJ2-1, with TRBD2 identical over 13 bases. Germline V gene sequence: CDR1 SGHNT, CDR2 YYREEE (reference sequence). The ends lost 4 bases at V and 0 bases at J; junction bases unmatched: 10. CDR3 length: 19 amino acids.

This chain connects TRBV19 to TRBJ2-7; possibly TRBD1 for D (5 bases). The CDR3 is 17 amino acids. From germline, CDR1 is LNHDA and CDR2 SQIVND (reference sequence). V was clipped by 0 bases and J by 0 bases, with 15 bases between them. CDR3 nucleotide sequence: TGTGCCAGTAGTATAGACTTGACAGAAGGCGCCTCCTACGAGCAGTACTTC. Amino acid sequence: CASSIDLTEGASYEQYF.

The chain uses TRBV7-9 and TRBJ1-1; D unresolved. The CDR3 consists of 15 residues. Germline CDR1 is SEHNR and CDR2 is FQNEAQ (reference sequence). Trimming took 2 bases from V and 11 from J, leaving 21 bases between them. CDR3 sequence: CASSLPLSSSASAFF. The CDR3 nucleotides read TGTGCCAGCAGCTTACCCTTGTCTAGCAGCGCATCGGCTTTCTTT.

V gene TRBV2 combines with J gene TRBJ1-3, with TRBD1 matching over 11 bases. V shed 11 bases and J 3 bases; nucleotides not matched to a gene: 15. This CDR3 comprises 17 residues. Germline V gene lookup returns CDR1 SNHLY and CDR2 FYNNEI. As DNA, the CDR3 is TGTGCCTCCGTTAGGGGACAGGGGGAAATCGGTGGAAACACCATATATTTT. Its translation is CASVRGQGEIGGNTIYF.